Listed here are 28 T cell receptor beta chains from one sample, sequenced in a study of PD-1 blockade in classical Hodgkin lymphoma. Using immunoSEQ multiplex PCR, the repertoire was profiled, and TCRdb retains in-frame clones only, with some absent. Of roughly 7,500 clones in the sample, about 80% were seen once. All patients relapsed after autologous stem cell transplantation, and brentuximab vedotin exposure varied. Magnetic negative selection of thawed PBMCs was the method by which CD4+ T cells were purified. Sequenced here: CD4+ T cells from blood, sampled at baseline. The receptors shown here come from a human donor with classical Hodgkin lymphoma.

The chain is built from TRBV6-1 and TRBJ2-3; TRBD1 aligns across 9 bases. The CDR3 runs 15 residues. J was trimmed by 3 bases and V by 2 bases; bases with no gene match: 3. CDR1 and CDR2 (germline): MNHNS, SASEGT. The CDR3 DNA follows: TGTGCCAGCAGTGAATCGGGACAGGGTACAGATACGCAGTATTTT. Translating gives CASSESGQGTDTQYF.

The chain links TRBV5-1 to TRBJ2-1; TRBD2 aligns across 7 bases. This CDR3 spans 15 amino acids. With 4 bases clipped from V and 9 bases from J, the junction kept 13 bases outside the gene matches. Germline V gives CDR1 SGHRS, CDR2 YFSETQ. CDR3 bases: TGCGCCAGCAGCCTAGACGGGAGGATTCTTGGTGAGCAGTTCTTC. This translates into CASSLDGRILGEQFF.

The chain carries TRBV2 and TRBJ2-4; D uncertain. Trimming took 5 bases from V and 4 from J, leaving 6 bases between them. The CDR3 runs 12 residues. The germline V gene encodes CDR1 SNHLY and CDR2 FYNNEI. The CDR3 region is CASSLLKNIQYF. The CDR3 bases are TGTGCCAGCAGTCTACTAAAAAACATTCAGTACTTC.

The chain has TRBV6-4 and TRBJ2-7; maybe TRBD2 (5 bases). The CDR3 is 14 residues long. Germline V gene sequence: CDR1 MRHNA, CDR2 SNTAGT. V dropped 4 bases and J dropped 8 bases, with 18 bases sitting between them. The CDR3 DNA follows: TGTGCCAGCAGTGCAACGGGAAGTGGCGGTCAGCAGTACTTC. Its translation is CASSATGSGGQQYF.

The J gene is TRBJ1-1, the V gene TRBV10-3; the D is unclear. CDR1 and CDR2 from the germline V gene are ENHRY and SYGVKD. This CDR3 has 13 amino acids. The ends were cut back, 7 bases at V and 1 base at J, with 10 bases in the middle. CDR3 bases: TGTGCCATCACGAAGGACCAGAACACTGAAGCTTTCTTT. This sequence encodes CAITKDQNTEAFF.

This rearrangement joins TRBV2 to TRBJ1-4, with D unresolved. Trimming stripped 7 bases from V and 7 bases from J, with 16 bases between. The CDR3 is 14 amino acids. CDR1 is SNHLY, CDR2 FYNNEI, per germline. The DNA of the CDR3 is TGTGCCAGCATAGTGGAAGCCTCGTCTGAAAAACTGTTTTTT. This sequence encodes CASIVEASSEKLFF.

The V gene is TRBV5-1, the J gene TRBJ2-7, with D perhaps being TRBD1 or TRBD2 (5 bases each). This CDR3 is 15 amino acids long. V was clipped by 4 bases and J by 3 bases, with 17 bases between them. Germline V gene sequence: CDR1 SGHRS, CDR2 YFSETQ. The DNA for the CDR3 is TGCGCCAGCAGCCCAGCCGGGACGGCAAGCTACGAGCAGTACTTC. Amino acid sequence: CASSPAGTASYEQYF.

This rearrangement joins TRBV28 to TRBJ2-3; TRBD2 is a possible D gene (7 bases). The CDR3 contains 15 residues. Trimming stripped 3 bases from V and 3 bases from J, with 13 bases between. Germline V gene lookup returns CDR1 MDHEN and CDR2 SYDVKM. CDR3 sequence: CASSFPGGGTDTQYF. In nucleotides, the CDR3 is TGTGCCAGCAGTTTTCCGGGGGGCGGAACAGATACGCAGTATTTT.

The chain has TRBV29-1 and TRBJ2-2; D is perhaps TRBD2 (5 bases). Trimming stripped 4 bases from V and 3 bases from J, with 12 bases between. The CDR3 sequence is 14 residues long. From germline, CDR1 is SQVTM and CDR2 ANQGSEA. Written as DNA, the CDR3 is TGCAGCGTTGGCATTTGGGGAGACACCGGGGAGCTGTTTTTT. This sequence encodes CSVGIWGDTGELFF.

The chain links TRBV5-1 to TRBJ1-1; possible D gene TRBD1, 6 bases. The V gene lost 4 bases and the J gene lost 4 bases, with 11 bases spanning the gap. Germline CDR1 and CDR2: SGHRS and YFSETQ. CDR3 size: 13 residues. CDR3 loop: CASSIRQATEAFF. DNA for the CDR3: TGCGCCAGCAGCATTCGACAGGCCACTGAAGCTTTCTTT. The whole variable domain, filled in from reference TRBV5-1 and TRBJ1-1, reads KAGVTQTPRYLIKTRGQQVTLSCSPISGHRSVSWYQQTPGQGLQFLFEYFSETQRNKGNFPGRFSGRQFSNSRSEMNVSTLELGDSALYLCASSIRQATEAFFGQGTRLTVV.

The genes are TRBV18 and TRBJ2-7; 9 bases align to TRBD1. Germline values: CDR1 KGHSH, CDR2 LQKENI. Unmatched junction bases numbered 5, after V lost 2 bases and J lost 3 bases. The CDR3 loop spans 15 amino acids. The CDR3 sequence: CASSPLTGGGYEQYF. For the CDR3, the DNA is TGTGCCAGCTCACCATTGACAGGGGGGGGCTACGAGCAGTACTTC.

This chain connects TRBV6-1 to TRBJ2-2; D gene unclear. Trimming cost V 7 bases and J 6 bases, with 15 bases left between them. The CDR3 spans 14 residues. Germline CDR1 reads MNHNS; CDR2 reads SASEGT. CDR3 in DNA: TGTGCCAGCATAGGCAGCAGGTATTCCGGGGAGCTGTTTTTT. This encodes CASIGSRYSGELFF.

The genes are TRBV2 and TRBJ2-5; 10 bases agree with TRBD2. Germline CDR1 is SNHLY and CDR2 is FYNNEI. This CDR3 region has 15 residues. The J segment lost 5 bases and the V segment lost 3 bases, leaving 6 bases of the junction unmatched. CDR3 sequence (DNA): TGTGCCAGCAGTGAGATGGGACTAGCGACGGAGACCCAGTACTTC. This codes for CASSEMGLATETQYF.

The CDR3: CASSLGHQVDEQFF. The CDR3 region has the DNA TGCGCCAGCAGCTTGGGCCATCAGGTGGATGAGCAGTTCTTC. The J gene is TRBJ2-1, the V gene TRBV5-1; no firm D call. CDR1 and CDR2 (germline): SGHRS, YFSETQ. This CDR3 is 14 amino acids long. Trimming stripped 0 bases from V and 8 bases from J, with 12 bases between.

The chain has TRBV6-6 and TRBJ2-5, with 12 bases identical to TRBD1. Germline V gene data show CDR1 as MNHNY and CDR2 as SVGAGI (reference sequence). CDR3 length equals 14 residues. Trimming cost V 6 bases and J 4 bases; bases outside gene matches: 3. CDR3 nucleotides: TGTGCCAGCAGCTTGGGACAGGGGGCAGAGACCCAGTACTTC. Translated, it gives CASSLGQGAETQYF.

The rearrangement joins TRBV18 to TRBJ2-7; D remains unclear. Per germline, CDR1 KGHSH and CDR2 LQKENI. Between the trimmed V and J ends, which lost 2 bases and 4 bases, there was a span of 6 bases. CDR3 size: 12 residues. DNA for the CDR3: TGTGCCAGCTCACCAGTGGGGTACGAGCAGTACTTC. This encodes CASSPVGYEQYF.

This rearrangement joins TRBV21-1 to TRBJ1-3; the tabulated D call, TRBD1, remains unverified against the DNA. TRBV21-1 is an annotated pseudogene. This CDR3 is 17 amino acids long. Written as DNA, the CDR3 is TGTGCCAGCAGCAACGACAGGTCAGGGGCATCGGGAAACACCATATATTTT. It codes for CASSNDRSGASGNTIYF.

The chain couples TRBV5-4 to TRBJ2-6, with D perhaps TRBD1 (7 bases). This CDR3 is 16 amino acids long. Germline CDR1 reads SGHNT; CDR2 reads YYREEE (reference sequence). V was cut by 5 bases and J by 4 bases, with 16 bases left in between. CDR3 sequence (DNA): TGTGCCAGCAGGAGCGGAGGGGGCTTCGGGGCCAACGTCCTGACTTTC. It translates to CASRSGGGFGANVLTF. Drawing the rest from reference TRBV5-4 and TRBJ2-6, the complete variable domain is ETGVTQSPTHLIKTRGQQVTLRCSSQSGHNTVSWYQQALGQGPQFIFQYYREEENGRGNFPPRFSGLQFPNYSSELNVNALELDDSALYLCASRSGGGFGANVLTFGAGSRLTVL.

The gene calls are TRBV5-1 and TRBJ2-2; D gene ambiguous. The CDR3 spans 16 residues. V was pared by 0 bases and J by 0 bases, with 9 bases between. Per the germline V gene, CDR1 is SGHRS and CDR2 is YFSETQ. The CDR3 is CASSLGTDANTGELFF. Written as DNA, the CDR3 is TGCGCCAGCAGCTTGGGGACCGATGCGAACACCGGGGAGCTGTTTTTT.

By sample share, this clone is large (0.1 to 1%). The chain couples TRBV14 to TRBJ1-1; unclear D gene. CDR3 size: 13 residues. Trimming removed 4 bases from V and 1 base from J, with 7 bases in between. Germline V gives CDR1 SGHDN, CDR2 FVKESK. For the CDR3, the DNA is TGTGCCAGCAGCCTCCGGGGGAACACTGAAGCTTTCTTT. Translating it yields CASSLRGNTEAFF.

The V gene is TRBV18, the J gene TRBJ2-1, with 11 bases lining up with TRBD1. J was trimmed by 4 bases and V by 0 bases; bases with no gene match: 11. This CDR3 is built from 19 residues. Germline CDR1 is KGHSH and CDR2 is LQKENI. The CDR3 protein is CASSPPRTGGDLGYNEQFF. CDR3 bases: TGTGCCAGCTCACCACCCCGGACAGGGGGCGATTTGGGGTACAATGAGCAGTTCTTC.

The table lists this clone with a few counts. This rearrangement joins TRBV5-8 to TRBJ1-1; no firm D call. With 0 bases removed from V and 1 base from J, the gap between germline ends came to 7 bases. Germline lookup yields CDR1 SGHTS and CDR2 YDEGEE. The CDR3 is 14 amino acids. As DNA, the CDR3 is TGTGCCAGCAGCTTGGTTCGGGGGAACACTGAAGCTTTCTTT. Protein sequence: CASSLVRGNTEAFF. Filled out from reference TRBV5-8 and TRBJ1-1, the complete variable domain reads EAGVTQSPTHLIKTRGQQATLRCSPISGHTSVYWYQQALGLGLQFLLWYDEGEERNRGNFPPRFSGRQFPNYSSELNVNALELEDSALYLCASSLVRGNTEAFFGQGTRLTVV.

This clone has only a few counts. The chain has TRBV7-6 and TRBJ2-2, with D unclear. The CDR3 length is 14 residues. Germline V CDR1 and CDR2: SGHVS, FNYEAQ. V lost 0 bases to trimming and J lost 7 bases, with 9 bases between them. Written as DNA, the CDR3 is TGTGCCAGCAGCTTAGCAGGGCTTGGCGGGGAGCTGTTTTTT. It yields the protein CASSLAGLGGELFF.

The chain recombines TRBV4-1 with TRBJ2-2, with 7 bases lining up with TRBD2. The CDR3 contains 16 residues. Germline trimming cut 1 base from V and 0 bases from J; bases unmatched to any gene: 2. In germline, CDR1 is MGHRA, CDR2 YSYEKL. DNA of the CDR3: TGCGCCAGCAGCCAAGGTGGACTAGCGAACACCGGGGAGCTGTTTTTT. Its protein is CASSQGGLANTGELFF.

This clone came up once. The chain uses TRBV10-3 and TRBJ2-7; no reliable D call. Germline-derived CDR1 and CDR2 are ENHRY and SYGVKD. The CDR3 totals 14 residues. Trimming took 5 bases from V and 0 from J, leaving 11 bases between them. CDR3 amino acids: CAISQPLTSYEQYF. The CDR3 nucleotides are TGTGCCATCAGTCAACCCCTTACCTCCTACGAGCAGTACTTC.

The chain carries TRBV10-1 and TRBJ2-2, with 9 bases aligning to TRBD2. This CDR3 contains 18 residues. The V segment lost 0 bases and the J segment 5 bases; nucleotides outside the gene matches: 10. Germline lookup yields CDR1 WNHNN and CDR2 SYGVQD (reference sequence). The CDR3 DNA reads as TGCGCCAGCAGTGAGTCGATATTTAGCGGGAGTCTGACCGGGGAGCTGTTTTTT. Translated: CASSESIFSGSLTGELFF.

This clone occurred a few times. The CDR3 sequence: CASSLSLGPHEQYF. CDR3 sequence (DNA): TGTGCCAGCAGCCTGTCGCTTGGGCCCCACGAGCAGTACTTC. The rearrangement joins TRBV14 to TRBJ2-7, with D unresolved. Germline V lookup: CDR1 SGHDN, CDR2 FVKESK. Trimming took off 4 bases at V and 5 bases at J, with 15 bases between the two ends. The length of the CDR3 is 14 residues.

This rearrangement joins TRBV6-1 to TRBJ2-7; D is ambiguous. Germline assignment: CDR1 MNHNS and CDR2 SASEGT. The CDR3 runs 15 residues. The V end lost 6 bases, the J end lost 0 bases, and 15 bases lay between the germline ends. CDR3 region: CASSPSLGSSYEQYF. DNA for the CDR3: TGTGCCAGCAGCCCATCGTTGGGAAGCTCCTACGAGCAGTACTTC.